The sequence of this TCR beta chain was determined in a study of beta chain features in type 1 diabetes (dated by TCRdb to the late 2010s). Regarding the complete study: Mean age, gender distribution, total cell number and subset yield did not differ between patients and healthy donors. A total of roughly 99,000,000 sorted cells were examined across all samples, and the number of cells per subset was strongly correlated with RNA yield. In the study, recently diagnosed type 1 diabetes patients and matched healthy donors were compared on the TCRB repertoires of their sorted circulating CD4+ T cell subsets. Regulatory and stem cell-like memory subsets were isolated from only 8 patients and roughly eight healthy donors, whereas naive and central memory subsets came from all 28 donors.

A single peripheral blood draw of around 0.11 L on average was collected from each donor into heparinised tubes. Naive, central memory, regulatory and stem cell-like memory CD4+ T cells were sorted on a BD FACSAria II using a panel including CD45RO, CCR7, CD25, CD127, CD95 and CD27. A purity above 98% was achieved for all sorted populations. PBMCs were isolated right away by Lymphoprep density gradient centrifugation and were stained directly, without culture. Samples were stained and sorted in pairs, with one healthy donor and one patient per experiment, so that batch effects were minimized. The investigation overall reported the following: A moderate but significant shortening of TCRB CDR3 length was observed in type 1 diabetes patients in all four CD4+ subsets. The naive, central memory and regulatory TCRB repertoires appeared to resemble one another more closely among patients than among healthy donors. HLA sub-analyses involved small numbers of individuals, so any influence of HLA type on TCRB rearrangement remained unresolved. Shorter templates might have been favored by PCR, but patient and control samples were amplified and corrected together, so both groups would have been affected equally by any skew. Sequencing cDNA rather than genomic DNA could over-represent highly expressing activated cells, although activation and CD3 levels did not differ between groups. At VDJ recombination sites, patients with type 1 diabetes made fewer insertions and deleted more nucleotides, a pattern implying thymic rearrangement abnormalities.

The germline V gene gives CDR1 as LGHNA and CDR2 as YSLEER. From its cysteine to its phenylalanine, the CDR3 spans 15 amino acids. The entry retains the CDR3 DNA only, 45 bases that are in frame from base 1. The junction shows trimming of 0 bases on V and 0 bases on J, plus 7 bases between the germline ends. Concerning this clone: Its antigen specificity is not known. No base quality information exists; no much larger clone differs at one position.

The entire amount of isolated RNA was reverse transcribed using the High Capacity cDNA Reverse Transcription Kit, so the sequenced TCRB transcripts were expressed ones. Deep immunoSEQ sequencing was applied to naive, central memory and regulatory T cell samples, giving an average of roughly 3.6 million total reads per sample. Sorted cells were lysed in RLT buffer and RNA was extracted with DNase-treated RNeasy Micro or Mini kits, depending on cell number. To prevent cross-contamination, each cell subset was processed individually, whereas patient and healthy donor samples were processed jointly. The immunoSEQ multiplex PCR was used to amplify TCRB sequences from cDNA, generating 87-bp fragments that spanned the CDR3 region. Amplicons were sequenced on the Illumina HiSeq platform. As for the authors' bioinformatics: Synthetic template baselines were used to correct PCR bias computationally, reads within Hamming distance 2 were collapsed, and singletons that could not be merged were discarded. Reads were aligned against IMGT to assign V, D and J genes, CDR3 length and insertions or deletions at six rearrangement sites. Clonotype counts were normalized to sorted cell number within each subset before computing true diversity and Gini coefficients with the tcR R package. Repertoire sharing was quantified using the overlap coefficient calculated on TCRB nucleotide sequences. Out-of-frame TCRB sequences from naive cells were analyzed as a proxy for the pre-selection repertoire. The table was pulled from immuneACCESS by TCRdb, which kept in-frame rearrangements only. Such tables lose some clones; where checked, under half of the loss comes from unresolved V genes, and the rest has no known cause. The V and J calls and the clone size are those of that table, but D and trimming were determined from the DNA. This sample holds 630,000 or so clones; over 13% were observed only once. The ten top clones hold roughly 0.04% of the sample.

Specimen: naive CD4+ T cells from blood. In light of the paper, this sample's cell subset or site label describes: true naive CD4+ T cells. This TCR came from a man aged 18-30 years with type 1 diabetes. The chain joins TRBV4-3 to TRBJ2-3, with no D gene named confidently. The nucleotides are TGCGCCAGCAGCCAAGAGGGCACTAGCACAGATACGCAGTATTTT. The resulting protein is CASSQEGTSTDTQYF.